This T cell receptor beta chain is drawn from a study of human T cells and chemical hapten exposure. The germline V gene has CDR1 DFQATT and CDR2 SNEGSKA (reference sequence). This CDR3 comprises 13 residues. Trimming shortened V by 6 bases and J by 4 bases, and 15 bases separated the two germline ends. This clonotype has more than one count but fewer than ten. Its target is not known. Time point denoted: pre-sensitization, week 0. The treatment: therapeutic diphenylcyclopropenone sensitization with weekly scalp DPC. Before extraction, the whole blood was not fractionated, and total RNA was taken from it. TCRdb recomputed calls from the RACE reads with MiXCR, one row per CDR3 protein. The repertoire holds over 50,000 distinct CDR3 sequences, with approximately 9.6% as singletons. Study conclusions and caveats: With DPC sensitization, TCRs exceeding 1 in 1000 frequency showed no change.

The gene calls are TRBV20-1 and TRBJ2-5; D is possibly TRBD2 (7 bases). Source: whole blood, taken in connection with sensitization to the hapten diphenylcyclopropenone (DPC). This clonotype was obtained from a woman between 25 and 40 years old with alopecia areata. Some clones in this sample may be carry-over from other donors' samples. The CDR3 DNA reads TGCAGTGCCAGGGACGGGGGGCGAGAGACCCAGTACTTC. This translates into CSARDGGRETQYF.